Described below is a single T cell receptor (beta chain) sequence and its context. The antigen is undetermined. This may come from a read error, since a much larger clone is one base off. This entry belongs to a study of identical twins. Study-level points and caveats: Beta out-of-frame sequences showed weaker excess sharing between twins. High-abundance cord blood beta clonotypes had fewer insertions; memory repertoires showed none. Models underestimated TCR alpha sharing (out-of-frame) in monozygotic twins.

This CDR3 spans 15 amino acids. Via MiXCR, TCRdb re-called the 5' RACE reads, giving one row per CDR3 protein. This table holds around 100,000 distinct CDR3 sequences, about 6.1% found once. This TCR was recovered from a woman aged 45-59 years in good health. The rearrangement links TRBV12-3 or TRBV12-4 to TRBJ2-7; 7 bases align to TRBD2. The source material was memory T cells sorted from blood. The CDR3 bases are TGTGCCAGCAGTATAGCTAGCGGTGGGGCCTACGAGCAGTACTTC. Amino acids: CASSIASGGAYEQYF.